This T cell receptor beta chain comes out of a study of molecular identifiers for immune sequencing clone quantification. V was shortened by 3 bases and J by 0 bases, with 10 bases between the two germline ends. Germline V gene sequence: CDR1 MDHEN, CDR2 SYDVKM. The CDR3 is 15 residues long. Findings and limits, study-wide: Clones that had above 20 RNA copies took up over 99% of effector molecules but under 1% in naive cells.

TCRdb passed the PCR reads through MiXCR, listing each CDR3 protein once. The sample includes tens of thousands of distinct CDR3 sequences, 20% to 30% of them seen just once. This clonotype was recorded a few times. Its target is not known. The sequence was obtained from a human donor in good health. Some libraries in this study had Jurkat cell RNA spiked in. The source material was naive CD8+ T cells from blood, with Jurkat cell RNA spiked in. This sample's subset: FACS-sorted CD8+CD4-CCR7+CD45RA+ naive T cells. V is TRBV28 and J is TRBJ2-3; tentatively, D is TRBD2 (6 bases). In nucleotides, the CDR3 is TGTGCCAGCAGTTTGGGTGGGACTAGCACAGATACGCAGTATTTT. Its translation is CASSLGGTSTDTQYF.